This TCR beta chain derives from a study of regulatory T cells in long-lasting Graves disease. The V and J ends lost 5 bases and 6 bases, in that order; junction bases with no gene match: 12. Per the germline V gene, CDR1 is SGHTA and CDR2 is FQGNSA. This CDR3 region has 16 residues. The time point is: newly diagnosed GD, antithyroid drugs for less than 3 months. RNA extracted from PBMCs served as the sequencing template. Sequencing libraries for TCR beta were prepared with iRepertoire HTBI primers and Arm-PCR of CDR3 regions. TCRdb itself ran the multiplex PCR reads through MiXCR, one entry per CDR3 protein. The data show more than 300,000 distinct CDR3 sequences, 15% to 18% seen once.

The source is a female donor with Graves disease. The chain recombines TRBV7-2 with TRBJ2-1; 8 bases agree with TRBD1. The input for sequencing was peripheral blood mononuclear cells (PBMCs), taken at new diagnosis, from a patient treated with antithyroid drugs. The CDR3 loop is CASSTTGTGGINEQFF. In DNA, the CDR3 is TGTGCCAGCAGCACAACCGGGACAGGAGGAATCAATGAGCAGTTCTTC.